Below are 12 T cell receptor beta chains sequenced from a single sample in a study of human T cells and chemical hapten exposure. In TCRdb, the RACE reads were re-called with MiXCR into one record per CDR3 protein. The data hold approximately 97,000 distinct CDR3 sequences, with roughly 11% observed a single time. Regarding time point: patch test 2, 6 weeks after DPC sensitization. This sample's treatment: therapeutic diphenylcyclopropenone sensitization with weekly scalp DPC. The starting material was whole blood, obtained in connection with sensitization to the hapten diphenylcyclopropenone (DPC). These TCRs come from a woman in her 40s with alopecia areata. Some clones in this sample may be carry-over from other donors' samples.

DNA of the CDR3: TGTGCCAGCAGCGTAGGGACTGGTGACCTCTACGAGCAGTACTTC. Translation: CASSVGTGDLYEQYF. The chain carries TRBV9 and TRBJ2-7, with D possibly TRBD2 on 5 matching bases. In germline, CDR1 is SGDLS, CDR2 YYNGEE. This CDR3 comprises 15 residues. V lost 0 bases to trimming and J lost 3 bases, with 13 bases between them.

This clonotype occurred many times. J is TRBJ2-7 and V is TRBV7-2; D might be TRBD1 (5 bases). From germline, CDR1 is SGHTA and CDR2 FQGNSA. V was shortened by 0 bases and J by 0 bases, with 9 bases between the two germline ends. This CDR3 contains 15 residues. The CDR3 DNA sequence: TGTGCCAGCAGCTTAGCAACGACAGCCTCCTACGAGCAGTACTTC. It translates to CASSLATTASYEQYF. The full variable domain, completed using reference TRBV7-2 and TRBJ2-7, is GAGVSQSPSNKVTEKGKDVELRCDPISGHTALYWYRQSLGQGLEFLIYFQGNSAPDKSGLPSDRFSAERTGGSVSTLTIQRTQQEDSAVYLCASSLATTASYEQYFGPGTRLTVT.

At least ten counts were recorded for this clonotype. The V gene is TRBV6-5, the J gene TRBJ2-2; TRBD1 or TRBD2 may be the D gene (5 bases each). From germline, CDR1 is MNHEY and CDR2 SVGAGI. There are 13 residues in the CDR3. With 7 bases removed from V and 3 bases from J, the gap between germline ends came to 9 bases. The CDR3 reads CASKRGHTGELFF. The DNA of the CDR3 is TGTGCCAGCAAGAGGGGACACACCGGGGAGCTGTTTTTT.

This clonotype was seen only a few times. The chain couples TRBV5-1 to TRBJ2-3; 10 bases agree with TRBD2. Germline lookup yields CDR1 SGHRS and CDR2 YFSETQ. The V segment lost 4 bases and the J segment 1 base; nucleotides outside the gene matches: 3. This CDR3 is built from 15 residues. For the CDR3, the DNA is TGCGCCAGCAGCACCGGACTAGCGGGCACAGATACGCAGTATTTT. It is translated as CASSTGLAGTDTQYF.

This clonotype was detected ten times or more. The gene calls are TRBV4-1 and TRBJ2-3; no clear D gene. CDR3 length equals 14 residues. Per the germline V gene, CDR1 is MGHRA and CDR2 is YSYEKL. Trimming left V 0 bases short and J 5 bases short, with 9 bases between. CDR3 sequence: CASSQEFGQDTQYF. The CDR3 coding sequence is TGCGCCAGCAGCCAAGAATTTGGGCAAGATACGCAGTATTTT.

There are many counts of this clonotype. This chain links TRBV7-2 with TRBJ1-5; the D gene is possibly TRBD1 (6 bases). The CDR3 is made up of 15 amino acids. The germline gives CDR1 SGHTA, CDR2 FQGNSA. Trimming removed 7 bases at V and 3 bases at J, with 16 bases between. The CDR3 sequence is CASNRGLTDNQPQHF. Written as DNA, the CDR3 is TGTGCCAGCAACCGGGGGCTCACTGACAATCAGCCCCAGCATTTT.

The rearrangement links TRBV10-3 to TRBJ2-7, with D maybe TRBD1 (6 bases). Deletions cut 6 bases from V and 0 bases from J, with 12 bases between. Looked up from germline, CDR1 is ENHRY and CDR2 is SYGVKD. The CDR3 is 14 residues long. CDR3 bases: TGTGCCATCAGACCCCGGGACACCTCCTACGAGCAGTACTTC. It translates to CAIRPRDTSYEQYF.

In this sample, this clonotype turned up a few times. The chain employs TRBV4-3 and TRBJ2-1; 7 bases match TRBD1. CDR3 length equals 17 residues. Losses at the gene ends were 4 bases for V and 0 bases for J; bases not matched to a gene: 9. Per germline, CDR1 LGHNA and CDR2 YSLEER. This CDR3 is CASSRYAGTASYNEQFF. The CDR3 coding sequence is TGCGCCAGCAGCCGTTACGCCGGGACAGCCTCCTACAATGAGCAGTTCTTC.

In this sample, this clonotype turned up many times. The CDR3 coding sequence is TGTGCCATCAGTGTTGACAATGAGCAGTTCTTC. Protein: CAISVDNEQFF. This rearrangement joins TRBV10-3 to TRBJ2-1, with D uncertain. CDR3 length: 11 residues. The germline V and J ends were trimmed by 4 bases and 5 bases, with 3 bases remaining between them. CDR1 and CDR2 (germline): ENHRY, SYGVKD.

Regarding this clonotype: A much larger clone differs from this one at a single base, so this may be a read error. DNA of the CDR3: TGTGCCAACAGTGGGGGTGGGTCCGTCTACAATGAGCAGTTCTTC. Translating it yields CANSGGGSVYNEQFF. The gene calls are TRBV6-1 and TRBJ2-1; tentatively, D is TRBD1 or TRBD2 (5 bases each). The V gene's germline CDR1 is MNHNS and CDR2 SASEGT. The CDR3 length is 15 residues.

This clonotype appeared a few times. This chain joins TRBV4-2 and TRBJ2-3, with TRBD2 as a possible D gene (6 bases). CDR3 length equals 17 residues. Trimming pared 5 bases from V and 1 base from J, leaving 19 bases between. The germline V gene has CDR1 LGHNA and CDR2 YNFKEQ. The CDR3 sequence is CASSSHGGRRGTDTQYF. CDR3 DNA: TGTGCCAGCAGCTCCCACGGGGGTCGGCGTGGCACAGATACGCAGTATTTT.

The rearrangement uses TRBV4-3 and TRBJ1-5; tentative D call: TRBD1 (5 bases). This CDR3 comprises 15 residues. Germline V CDR1 and CDR2: LGHNA, YSLEER. The V end lost 0 bases, the J end lost 6 bases, and 12 bases lay between the germline ends. CDR3 sequence: CASSQDRRGGQPQHF. The CDR3 DNA is TGCGCCAGCAGCCAAGATAGGAGGGGAGGTCAGCCCCAGCATTTT.